These T cell receptor beta chains were read from a single sample in a study of T cells after posttransplantation cyclophosphamide. Generated by immunoSEQ multiplex PCR, the TCRdb table keeps only in-frame clones and is missing some. The table lists about 39,000 clones, with no singletons. Sample: PBMCs. The receptors originated from a woman in her forties or fifties in good health and a related stem cell transplant donor. CDR3s include the opening cysteine and the closing phenylalanine or tryptophan. The order of the fields is J gene, clone size, D gene, V gene, CDR3 DNA, CDR3 protein. A D gene is named only where the DNA matches it firmly. Rows give clone size only sometimes, using once, few, many, or a class for an expanded clone.

TRBJ2-1	many	-	TRBV14	TGTGCCAGCAGCCACATTTTGGGGGACTCTGACAATGAGCAGTTCTTC	CASSHILGDSDNEQFF
TRBJ2-7	many	TRBD2	TRBV7-3	TGTGCCAGCAGCTCCGGGACTAGCGGGGGGGAGCAGTACTTC	CASSSGTSGGEQYF
TRBJ2-3	many	-	TRBV28	TGTGCCAGCAGTTCACAGGGGAGGACAGATACGCAGTATTTT	CASSSQGRTDTQYF
TRBJ1-1	many	TRBD1	TRBV19	TGTGCCAGTAGTACAGGGGGCGTCGGCACTGAAGCTTTCTTT	CASSTGGVGTEAFF
TRBJ2-7	-	TRBD1	TRBV28	TGTGCCAGCATCCAACGAGGGGTTCTCAGGACAGGGACCGAGCAGTACTTC	CASIQRGVLRTGTEQYF
TRBJ2-7	few	TRBD1	TRBV28	TGTGCCTCAAGCGGGACAGGGGGTTATTTGAGCTACGAGCAGTACTTC	CASSGTGGYLSYEQYF
TRBJ2-3	many	-	TRBV5-8	TGTGCCAGCAGCTTGGGAGCGGAGCCGAGCACAGATACGCAGTATTTT	CASSLGAEPSTDTQYF
TRBJ2-7	many	TRBD1	TRBV28	TGTGCCAGCAGTCCCTTGGGACAGGTCCCTCTAAACGAGCAGTACTTC	CASSPLGQVPLNEQYF
TRBJ1-1	many	-	TRBV28	TGTGCCAGCAGTCCCCGGGGGGGGACGGCTTTCTTT	CASSPRGGTAFF
TRBJ1-1	many	-	TRBV7-9	TGTGCCAGCAGCTTGCAACCCGGCACTGAAGCTTTCTTT	CASSLQPGTEAFF